This T cell receptor beta chain stems from a study of CD8 T cells in ankylosing spondylitis. Each CDR3 protein gets one entry after TCRdb re-called the 5' RACE reads with MiXCR. This sample has roughly 440,000 distinct CDR3 sequences, with more than 15% found just once. Study results and caveats: Made up of roughly 8 highly homologous variants, a TCR beta motif appeared characteristic of ankylosing spondylitis blood. Before this, some motif variants had been reported in reactive arthritis synovial fluid and blood.

The sample holds many counts of this clonotype. No antigen is known for it. The CDR3 contains 15 residues. Between the trimmed V and J ends, which lost 1 base and 4 bases, there was a span of 15 bases. Per germline, CDR1 DFQATT and CDR2 SNEGSKA (reference sequence). The chain combines TRBV20-1 with TRBJ2-3; D possibly uses TRBD1 or TRBD2 (6 bases each). This TCR derives from a male donor with ankylosing spondylitis. Sequenced input: blood, either unsorted or a sorted T cell fraction (not recorded which). The CDR3 sequence: CSARGGARISDTQYF. DNA for the CDR3: TGCAGTGCTAGAGGGGGGGCGCGGATTTCAGATACGCAGTATTTT.